This TCR beta chain was recorded in a study of blood T cell repertoires in COVID-19. Method: immunoSEQ multiplex PCR; TCRdb's copy keeps in-frame clones and lacks some. The sample consists of around 60,000 clones, about four fifths of them appearing once. The V gene's germline CDR1 is MDHEN and CDR2 SYDVKM. The CDR3 runs 13 residues. The J segment lost 7 bases and the V segment lost 8 bases, leaving 7 bases of the junction unmatched. V gene TRBV28 combines with J gene TRBJ2-3; 9 nucleotides line up with TRBD1. This receptor was obtained from a woman of 80 years or more with acute or convalescent COVID-19. The sequenced sample consisted of peripheral blood. CDR3 DNA: TGTGCCAGCCAGGGACAGGGTAGAAATACGCAGTATTTT. Translating gives CASQGQGRNTQYF.